The 6 T cell receptor beta chains given below trace back to one sample, sequenced in a study of CD39 and CD103 CD8 tumor-infiltrating T cells. Data came from immunoSEQ multiplex PCR; TCRdb stores just in-frame clones and leaves some out. The repertoire consists of roughly 15,000 clones, with around nine tenths occurring once and the leading ten covering about 4.5%. Input material: CD8+ T cells sorted from blood. Subset described: total memory CD8 T cells (CD45RA-CCR7+/-) from blood or uninvolved lymph node. The source of these receptors is a human donor with head and neck squamous cell carcinoma.

Worth noting for this clone: An end of the junction does not agree with germline; a read error may underlie this. The rearrangement joins TRBV7-7 to TRBJ1-1, with TRBD1 identical over 7 bases. This CDR3 spans 15 amino acids. Germline V gives CDR1 SSHAT, CDR2 FNYEAQ (reference sequence). This CDR3 reads CASSLPTGPNTEAFF. For the CDR3, the DNA is TGTGCTAGCAGCCTCCCGACAGGGCCCAACACTGAAGCTTTCTTT.

The rearrangement joins TRBV13 to TRBJ1-5; the D gene is possibly TRBD1 (6 bases). The CDR3 length is 16 residues. The germline gives CDR1 PRHDT, CDR2 FYEKMQ (reference sequence). Trimming pared 5 bases from V and 6 bases from J, leaving 20 bases between. CDR3 sequence reads: CASSLGVGGGFQPQHF. In DNA, the CDR3 is TGTGCCAGCAGCCTGGGTGTAGGGGGAGGGTTTCAGCCCCAGCATTTT.

This chain joins TRBV13 and TRBJ2-4; D possibly corresponds to TRBD2 (5 bases). The CDR3 has 15 amino acids. V was cut by 5 bases and J by 0 bases, with 11 bases left in between. Germline V lookup: CDR1 PRHDT, CDR2 FYEKMQ (reference sequence). The DNA for the CDR3 is TGTGCCAGCAGCCCCGAGGGAAGAGCCAAAAACATTCAGTACTTC. Its translation: CASSPEGRAKNIQYF.

This clone was seen only a few times. V usage is TRBV5-4 and J usage is TRBJ2-5; the match to TRBD2 covers 14 bases. CDR3 size: 17 residues. Germline loops: CDR1 SGHNT, CDR2 YYREEE (reference sequence). The J segment lost 3 bases and the V segment lost 4 bases, leaving 8 bases of the junction unmatched. This chain's CDR3 is CASSHWGLAGEEETQYF. In nucleotides, the CDR3 is TGTGCCAGCAGCCACTGGGGACTAGCGGGGGAGGAAGAGACCCAGTACTTC.

V gene TRBV6-1 combines with J gene TRBJ2-1, with D perhaps matching TRBD1 or TRBD2 (5 bases each). This CDR3 has 15 amino acids. The germline V and J ends were trimmed by 1 base and 4 bases, with 11 bases remaining between them. Germline V lookup: CDR1 MNHNS, CDR2 SASEGT. As DNA, the CDR3 is TGTGCCAGCAGTGAAGACTTGGGGGAGTACAATGAGCAGTTCTTC. It is translated as CASSEDLGEYNEQFF.

This clone has a single count. The J gene is TRBJ2-1, the V gene TRBV5-1, with TRBD1 matching 12 bases. V gave up 3 bases and J gave up 8 bases; unmatched junction bases: 6. Germline values: CDR1 SGHRS, CDR2 YFSETQ. The CDR3 is made up of 15 amino acids. CDR3 DNA sequence: TGCGCCAGCAGCTACCCGGGACAGGGGGCGCATGAGCAGTTCTTC. This translates into CASSYPGQGAHEQFF.